Included here is one TCR beta chain sequence, with context. Its specificity is not known. The sample contains more than one DNA sequence encoding this CDR3. Nominal health characterized the donors when sampled, though unrecorded immune exposures were likely. The PCR was carried out with 60 Vbeta primers and 13 Jbeta primers. Measured with immunoSEQ multiplex PCR; TCRdb has only the in-frame clones, and not every one. The table shows about 100,000 clones, with roughly 70% occurring only once. The data derive from a study of cytomegalovirus exposure and HLA in healthy donors. Study summary: As released early, the data held about 85 million unique TCRs from HLA-typed donors.

The CDR3 has 14 amino acids. Germline CDR1 SGHTA, CDR2 FQGNSA. The V gene lost 4 bases and the J gene lost 0 bases, with 10 bases spanning the gap. Findings and caveats of the study: Researchers reported in a later analysis that a missense DCLRE1C variant was tied to TCR beta V- and J-gene trimming. Presence/absence analyses supposed approximately even sequencing depth among donors.

The sequenced material came from PBMCs. This TCR derives from a woman in her late teens or twenties in good health and CMV-seropositive. J is TRBJ2-7 and V is TRBV7-2, with a weak D call TRBD2 (6 bases). This chain's CDR3 is CASSSSGSSYEQYF. CDR3 coding DNA: TGTGCCAGCAGCTCATCCGGGAGCTCCTACGAGCAGTACTTC.